The 31 T cell receptor beta chains reported below all come from one sample, sequenced in a study of regulatory T cells in long-lasting Graves disease. Specified time point: newly diagnosed GD, antithyroid drugs for less than 3 months. The TCR library was made from RNA that had been extracted from PBMCs in TRIzol. Construction of TCR beta libraries relied on iRepertoire HTBI primers and on Arm-PCR targeting CDR3 regions. TCRdb reprocessed the multiplex PCR reads with MiXCR, giving one entry per CDR3 protein. The sample shows 450,000 to 600,000 distinct CDR3 sequences, around 15% of them seen only once. This sample was also put to use in a study of T cells in Graves' hyperthyroidism and ophthalmopathy.

Sequenced here: peripheral blood mononuclear cells (PBMCs), sampled at new diagnosis, from a patient treated with antithyroid drugs. The receptors derive from a man between 35 and 55 years old with Graves disease.

This clonotype was seen at least ten times. The CDR3 region has the DNA TGCGCCAGCACCCGGGACTACAATGAGCAGTTCTTC. Residues: CASTRDYNEQFF. The chain uses TRBV5-1 and TRBJ2-1; D is perhaps TRBD2 (5 bases). The CDR3 is 12 amino acids. V was cut by 6 bases and J by 3 bases, with 7 bases left in between. The germline V gene has CDR1 SGHRS and CDR2 YFSETQ. The variable domain in full, with the rest retrieved from reference TRBV5-1 and TRBJ2-1, is KAGVTQTPRYLIKTRGQQVTLSCSPISGHRSVSWYQQTPGQGLQFLFEYFSETQRNKGNFPGRFSGRQFSNSRSEMNVSTLELGDSALYLCASTRDYNEQFFGPGTRLTVL.

The chain uses TRBV10-3 and TRBJ1-2; possible D gene TRBD1, 5 bases. V lost 6 bases, J lost 4 bases, and 15 bases lay in between. CDR1 ENHRY and CDR2 SYGVKD come from the germline V gene. The CDR3 covers 14 residues. CDR3 region: CAIRGTAAVYGYTF. As DNA, the CDR3 is TGTGCCATCAGGGGGACTGCGGCGGTCTATGGCTACACCTTC.

This clonotype was seen at least ten times. The chain carries TRBV18 and TRBJ2-5, with D possibly TRBD2 on 5 matching bases. Looked up from germline, CDR1 is KGHSH and CDR2 is LQKENI. Trimming removed 6 bases from V and 5 bases from J, with 16 bases in between. This CDR3 region has 14 residues. CDR3 residues: CASSPGLSLETQYF. DNA of the CDR3: TGTGCCAGCTCTCCGGGGTTGTCTTTGGAGACCCAGTACTTC.

This clonotype was seen repeatedly, ten times or more. The CDR3, as DNA: TGTGCCAGCAGCCCCCTCGGGGGATGGAATGAGCAGTTCTTC. It encodes CASSPLGGWNEQFF. The gene calls are TRBV13 and TRBJ2-1; D might be TRBD2 (6 bases). The CDR3 is made up of 14 amino acids. V dropped 5 bases and J dropped 7 bases, with 15 bases sitting between them. Germline V gives CDR1 PRHDT, CDR2 FYEKMQ (reference sequence).

This clonotype was observed a few times. A read error may account for a junction end that differs from germline. The chain employs TRBV5-1 and TRBJ2-1; 8 bases fit TRBD2. The CDR3 has 16 residues. CDR1 is SGHRS and CDR2 is YFSETQ in the germline V gene. The CDR3 DNA reads as TGCGCCGGCAGCGGATTAGCGGGGAATACCTACAATGAGCAGTTCTTC. Protein product: CAGSGLAGNTYNEQFF.

This clonotype was detected many times. The gene calls are TRBV12-3 or TRBV12-4 and TRBJ2-1; TRBD2 matches at 13 bases. V shed 4 bases, J shed 10 bases, and the junction held 7 bases outside the gene matches. The CDR3 consists of 15 residues. The DNA for the CDR3 is TGTGCCAGCAGTTCCTGGACTAGCGGGAGTCGGGAGCAGTTCTTC. It specifies CASSSWTSGSREQFF.

In its sample, this clonotype was seen many times. The rearrangement uses TRBV24-1 and TRBJ2-5; 7 bases are a match to TRBD2. Unmatched junction bases numbered 12, after V lost 5 bases and J lost 1 base. The CDR3 runs to 17 residues. The germline CDR1 and CDR2 sequences are KGHDR and SFDVKD. CDR3 sequence: CATSGRSSGGLQETQYF. The CDR3 DNA sequence: TGTGCCACCAGTGGAAGGTCGTCGGGAGGACTCCAAGAGACCCAGTACTTC.

In this sample, this clonotype turned up many times. CDR3 protein: CASSRSSGGSYNEQFF. CDR3 sequence (DNA): TGTGCCAGCAGCCGGTCTAGCGGGGGCTCCTACAATGAGCAGTTCTTC. The chain is built from TRBV11-2 and TRBJ2-1; TRBD2 matches 10 bases. Trimming removed 5 bases from V and 0 bases from J; junction bases left unmatched: 4. The V gene's germline CDR1 is SGHAT and CDR2 FQNNGV. The length of the CDR3 is 16 residues. Using reference TRBV11-2 and TRBJ2-1 for the parts outside the CDR3, the full variable domain is EAGVAQSPRYKIIEKRQSVAFWCNPISGHATLYWYQQILGQGPKLLIQFQNNGVVDDSQLPKDRFSAERLKGVDSTLKIQPAKLEDSAVYLCASSRSSGGSYNEQFFGPGTRLTVL.

This rearrangement joins TRBV6-1 to TRBJ1-2; weak D call: TRBD1 (5 bases). The germline V gene has CDR1 MNHNS and CDR2 SASEGT. V was pared by 7 bases and J by 4 bases, with 25 bases between. This CDR3 is built from 17 residues. The CDR3 region has the DNA TGTGCCAGCAAAAAGCTCACTAACGGCGAAGGGGTCTATGGCTACACCTTC. Amino acid sequence: CASKKLTNGEGVYGYTF.

This clonotype was counted many times. The rearrangement uses TRBV20-1 and TRBJ2-7; 16 positions match TRBD2. The CDR3 spans 18 residues. Germline V gene lookup returns CDR1 DFQATT and CDR2 SNEGSKA (reference sequence). The junction had 12 bases not matched to a gene; V was cut back by 3 bases and J by 4 bases. In DNA, the CDR3 is TGCAGTGCTAGTGCCCTCCCGGGACTAGCGGGAGGGGCGTACGAGCAGTACTTC. This sequence encodes CSASALPGLAGGAYEQYF.

The sample holds a few counts of this clonotype. The V gene is TRBV18, the J gene TRBJ2-2; D gene ambiguous. Looked up from germline, CDR1 is KGHSH and CDR2 is LQKENI. The CDR3 sequence is 16 residues long. The ends were cut back, 3 bases at V and 7 bases at J, with 18 bases in the middle. The CDR3 nucleotides are TGTGCCAGCTCACCGTACAGCCTTGGCGGACGCGGGGAGCTGTTTTTT. Residues: CASSPYSLGGRGELFF.

This clonotype was recorded at least ten times. This sequence joins TRBV5-1 and TRBJ1-2; perhaps TRBD1 as D (5 bases). Germline V gives CDR1 SGHRS, CDR2 YFSETQ. The CDR3 has 13 residues. With 3 bases removed from V and 4 bases from J, the gap between germline ends came to 10 bases. The CDR3 sequence: CASSSGGPYGYTF. In DNA, the CDR3 is TGCGCCAGCAGCTCGGGGGGACCCTATGGCTACACCTTC.

The chain is built from TRBV11-3 and TRBJ2-2; D is uncertain. CDR3 size: 12 residues. The V end was cut by 3 bases, the J end by 7 bases, with 6 bases between. Germline CDR1 is SGHNT and CDR2 is YENEEA. The CDR3 bases are TGTGCCAGCAGCTTCCCGTACGGGGAGCTGTTTTTT. It translates to CASSFPYGELFF.

This clonotype was recorded many times. V is TRBV5-1 and J is TRBJ1-4, with unresolved D. The CDR3 totals 15 residues. CDR1 is SGHRS, CDR2 YFSETQ, per germline. V was shortened by 0 bases and J by 7 bases, with 13 bases between the two germline ends. The CDR3 sequence: CASSLGTNRIEKLFF. The CDR3 DNA is TGCGCCAGCAGCTTGGGGACCAACCGAATTGAAAAACTGTTTTTT.

This clonotype has more than one count but fewer than ten. This rearrangement joins TRBV3-1 to TRBJ1-2; D unclear. V lost 4 bases, J lost 4 bases, and 16 bases lay in between. This CDR3 is built from 15 residues. Per the germline V gene, CDR1 is LGHDT and CDR2 is YNNKEL (reference sequence). As DNA, the CDR3 is TGTGCCAGCAGCCCAGGATCGGGGTCGGTCTATGGCTACACCTTC. This translates into CASSPGSGSVYGYTF.

V and J are TRBV7-9 and TRBJ2-7; D is perhaps TRBD1 (5 bases). Trimming took 1 base from V and 3 from J, leaving 10 bases between them. The CDR3 sequence is 14 residues long. The V gene's germline CDR1 is SEHNR and CDR2 FQNEAQ (reference sequence). In DNA, the CDR3 is TGTGCCAGCAGCTTAGATAGACAGAGCTACGAGCAGTACTTC. It yields the protein CASSLDRQSYEQYF.

This clonotype was picked up many times. The rearrangement links TRBV28 to TRBJ1-1; perhaps TRBD1 as D (5 bases). Germline V gene lookup returns CDR1 MDHEN and CDR2 SYDVKM. There are 13 residues in the CDR3. The germline V and J ends were trimmed by 6 bases and 1 base, with 9 bases remaining between them. The CDR3: CASRTTGNTEAFF. DNA for the CDR3: TGTGCCAGCAGAACTACAGGGAACACTGAAGCTTTCTTT.

This clonotype was seen repeatedly, ten times or more. The V gene is TRBV6-5, the J gene TRBJ2-1; possibly TRBD1 for D (5 bases). The germline V and J ends were trimmed by 4 bases and 9 bases, with 10 bases remaining between them. Looked up from germline, CDR1 is MNHEY and CDR2 is SVGAGI. This CDR3 comprises 12 residues. CDR3 region: CASSLRGGEQFF. CDR3 DNA sequence: TGTGCCAGCAGTTTAAGGGGCGGTGAGCAGTTCTTC.

This clonotype was seen a few times. The rearrangement links TRBV5-4 to TRBJ2-7, with 8 bases identical to TRBD2. The CDR3 extends over 14 amino acids. Germline-derived CDR1 and CDR2 are SGHNT and YYREEE (reference sequence). V lost 0 bases to trimming and J lost 4 bases; unmatched junction nucleotides: 3. CDR3 sequence: CASSLERELYEQYF. The DNA of the CDR3 is TGTGCCAGCAGCTTGGAGCGGGAGCTTTACGAGCAGTACTTC.

The chain links TRBV7-9 to TRBJ2-1; D possibly corresponds to TRBD1 (6 bases). There are 14 residues in the CDR3. CDR1 and CDR2 from the germline V gene are SEHNR and FQNEAQ (reference sequence). With 5 bases removed from V and 8 bases from J, the gap between germline ends came to 16 bases. The CDR3 is CASSVDSGGHEQFF. The CDR3 nucleotides read TGTGCCAGCAGCGTGGACAGTGGCGGGCATGAGCAGTTCTTC.

The V and J genes are TRBV7-2 and TRBJ1-1; no reliable D call. With 5 bases removed from V and 1 base from J, the gap between germline ends came to 11 bases. Germline CDR1 and CDR2: SGHTA and FQGNSA. The CDR3 consists of 14 residues. In DNA form, the CDR3 reads TGTGCCAGCAGCGGCGGCGCGAAGAACACTGAAGCTTTCTTT. Its translation is CASSGGAKNTEAFF.

In this sample, this clonotype turned up many times. This chain links TRBV11-3 with TRBJ2-7; no reliable D call. The V gene lost 4 bases and the J gene lost 2 bases, with 12 bases spanning the gap. The germline V gene encodes CDR1 SGHNT and CDR2 YENEEA. The CDR3 sequence is 14 residues long. Here the CDR3 reads CASSYPRPPYEQYF. The DNA for the CDR3 is TGTGCCAGCAGCTACCCGAGGCCCCCCTACGAGCAGTACTTC.

This clonotype was observed many times. This chain uses TRBV30 with TRBJ1-6, with D possibly matching TRBD1 (6 bases). Germline lookup yields CDR1 GTSNPN and CDR2 SVGIG (reference sequence). The CDR3 is made up of 14 amino acids. The V gene lost 0 bases and the J gene lost 8 bases, with 11 bases spanning the gap. As DNA, the CDR3 is TGTGCCTGGAGTGTAGCGGGGGCATATTCACCCCTCCACTTT. As protein: CAWSVAGAYSPLHF.

This clonotype was recorded many times. J is TRBJ2-7 and V is TRBV20-1; 9 positions agree with TRBD1. The V and J ends lost 6 bases and 7 bases, in that order; junction bases with no gene match: 7. Germline V gives CDR1 DFQATT, CDR2 SNEGSKA (reference sequence). The CDR3 contains 12 residues. CDR3 DNA sequence: TGCAGTGCGACAGGGGGATTAGCGGAGCAGTACTTC. It codes for CSATGGLAEQYF.

With respect to this clonotype: A much more abundant neighbour one base away suggests this may be a read error. The rearrangement links TRBV9 to TRBJ1-1; the D gene is possibly TRBD1 (5 bases). CDR1 and CDR2 (germline): SGDLS, YYNGEE. The CDR3 totals 13 residues. V lost 1 base and J 4 bases, leaving 8 bases between the germline ends. CDR3 region: CASSVSGSTEAFF. CDR3 nucleotides: TGTGCCAGCAGCGTATCAGGGAGCACTGAAGCTTTCTTT.

This clonotype has only a few counts. V gene TRBV19 combines with J gene TRBJ1-2; D may be TRBD1 (5 bases). The V gene's germline CDR1 is LNHDA and CDR2 SQIVND (reference sequence). The V end was cut by 7 bases, the J end by 5 bases, with 11 bases between. The length of the CDR3 is 12 residues. The CDR3 sequence: CASNTGRYGYTF. The CDR3 bases are TGTGCCAGTAACACGGGGCGGTATGGCTACACCTTC.

This clonotype was counted between two and nine times. This rearrangement joins TRBV7-2 to TRBJ2-4; 9 bases line up with TRBD1. This CDR3 region has 15 residues. The ends lost 2 bases at V and 6 bases at J; junction bases unmatched: 5. Per germline, CDR1 SGHTA and CDR2 FQGNSA. DNA for the CDR3: TGTGCCAGCAGCTTATCGTCGACAGGGGGAAACATTCAGTACTTC. Amino acids: CASSLSSTGGNIQYF.

This clonotype was picked up many times. The chain joins TRBV24-1 to TRBJ1-5, with 9 bases aligning to TRBD1. After removal of 3 bases from V and 0 bases from J, the junction contained 8 bases not matched to a gene. CDR3 length: 18 residues. Germline V gene lookup returns CDR1 KGHDR and CDR2 SFDVKD. The CDR3 coding sequence is TGTGCCACCAGTGATCTCAAGGACAGGGGAGGTAGCAATCAGCCCCAGCATTTT. This gives the protein CATSDLKDRGGSNQPQHF.

This clonotype was detected many times. This chain joins TRBV5-1 and TRBJ2-7; 8 nucleotides match TRBD1. V gave up 3 bases and J gave up 6 bases; unmatched junction bases: 8. The CDR3 is 14 amino acids. The germline V gene encodes CDR1 SGHRS and CDR2 YFSETQ. The CDR3 DNA is TGCGCCAGCAGCTCGGGACAGGACGCAGGCGAGCAGTACTTC. This translates into CASSSGQDAGEQYF.

This clonotype came up many times. This sequence joins TRBV20-1 and TRBJ2-7; 7 nucleotides agree with TRBD1. CDR1 and CDR2 from the germline V gene are DFQATT and SNEGSKA (reference sequence). CDR3 size: 11 residues. Trimming cost V 5 bases and J 6 bases; bases outside gene matches: 4. CDR3: CSAPDRAEQYF. As DNA, the CDR3 is TGCAGTGCTCCCGACAGGGCCGAGCAGTACTTC.

This clonotype was counted at least ten times. The gene calls are TRBV29-1 and TRBJ1-2; possible D gene TRBD1, 5 bases. V was clipped by 3 bases and J by 4 bases, with 9 bases between them. Germline CDR1 and CDR2: SQVTM and ANQGSEA. The CDR3 sequence is 12 residues long. Written as DNA, the CDR3 is TGCAGCGTTGACGCAGGGACCTATGGCTACACCTTC. Translated: CSVDAGTYGYTF.